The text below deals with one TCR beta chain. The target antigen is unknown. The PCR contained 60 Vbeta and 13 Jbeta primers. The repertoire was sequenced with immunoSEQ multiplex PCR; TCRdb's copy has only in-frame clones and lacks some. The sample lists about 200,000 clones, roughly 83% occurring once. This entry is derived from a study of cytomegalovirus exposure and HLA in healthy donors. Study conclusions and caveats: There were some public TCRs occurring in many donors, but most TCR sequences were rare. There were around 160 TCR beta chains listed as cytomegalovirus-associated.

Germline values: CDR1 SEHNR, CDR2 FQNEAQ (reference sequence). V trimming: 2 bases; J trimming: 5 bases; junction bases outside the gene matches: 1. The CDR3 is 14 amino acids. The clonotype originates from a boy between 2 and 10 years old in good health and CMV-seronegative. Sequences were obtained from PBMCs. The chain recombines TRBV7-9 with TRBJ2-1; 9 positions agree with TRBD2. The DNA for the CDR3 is TGTGCCAGCAGCTTACCTAGCGGGGACAATGAGCAGTTCTTC. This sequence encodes CASSLPSGDNEQFF.